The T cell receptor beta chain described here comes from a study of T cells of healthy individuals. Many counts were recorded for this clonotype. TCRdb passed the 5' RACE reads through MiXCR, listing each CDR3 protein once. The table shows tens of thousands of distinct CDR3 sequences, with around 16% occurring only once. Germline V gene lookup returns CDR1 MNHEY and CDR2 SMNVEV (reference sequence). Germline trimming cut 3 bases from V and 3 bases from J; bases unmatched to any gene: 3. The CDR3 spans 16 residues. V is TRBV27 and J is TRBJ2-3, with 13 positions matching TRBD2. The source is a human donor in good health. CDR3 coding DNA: TGTGCCAGCAGTTTGGGGACTAGCGGGATGACAGATACGCAGTATTTT. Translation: CASSLGTSGMTDTQYF.